The sample holds a few counts of the clone carrying this T cell receptor beta chain. Its specificity is not known. Some clones are missing from TCRdb's copy, which holds only in-frame ones; the method was immunoSEQ multiplex PCR. The sample lists 150,000 to 200,000 clones; roughly 83% were seen once. The data derive from a study of cytomegalovirus exposure and HLA in healthy donors. Overall study results and limits: There were a few CMV-associated chains whose specificity for CMV antigens was confirmed in vitro.

Trimming cost V 5 bases and J 4 bases, with 17 bases left between them. CDR1 and CDR2 from the germline V gene are SGHVS and FNYEAQ. The CDR3 sequence is 15 residues long. This chain connects TRBV7-6 to TRBJ1-2, with D uncertain. Sample: PBMCs. The origin of this receptor is a woman between 18 and 29 years old in good health and CMV-seronegative. DNA of the CDR3: TGTGCCAGCAGCGCCCGAGGAGGGTACCGCTATGGCTACACCTTC. Amino acid sequence: CASSARGGYRYGYTF.